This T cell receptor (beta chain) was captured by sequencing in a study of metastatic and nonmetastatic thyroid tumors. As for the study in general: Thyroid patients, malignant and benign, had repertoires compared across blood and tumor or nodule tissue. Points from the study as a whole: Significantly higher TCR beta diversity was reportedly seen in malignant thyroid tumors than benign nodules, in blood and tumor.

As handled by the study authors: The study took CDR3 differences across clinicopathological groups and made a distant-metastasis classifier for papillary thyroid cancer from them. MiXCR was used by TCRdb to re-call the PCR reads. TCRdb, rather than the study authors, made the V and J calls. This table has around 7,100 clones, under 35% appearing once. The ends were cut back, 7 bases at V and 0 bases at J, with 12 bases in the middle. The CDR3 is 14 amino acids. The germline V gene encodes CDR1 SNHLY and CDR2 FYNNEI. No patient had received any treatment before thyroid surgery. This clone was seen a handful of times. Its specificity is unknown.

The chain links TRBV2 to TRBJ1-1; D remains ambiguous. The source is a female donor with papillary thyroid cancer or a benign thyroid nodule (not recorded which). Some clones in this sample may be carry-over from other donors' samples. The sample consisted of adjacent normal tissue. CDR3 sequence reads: CASNLDGLNTEAFF. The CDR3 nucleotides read TGTGCCAGCAATCTGGACGGTTTGAACACTGAAGCTTTCTTT.